The 24 T cell receptor beta chains below were found in one sample sequenced in a study of early T cells in non-severe SARS-CoV-2 infection. TCRdb re-called the 5' RACE reads through MiXCR, storing one row per CDR3 protein. The sample holds some 85,000 distinct CDR3 sequences, roughly an eighth seen once. Specimen: whole blood. Source of these receptors: an adult who was a healthcare worker with PCR-confirmed SARS-CoV-2 infection or an uninfected control (not recorded which).

Ten or more counts support this clonotype. The rearrangement links TRBV7-9 to TRBJ2-1; D gene unclear. V lost 1 base and J 4 bases, leaving 8 bases between the germline ends. Germline V lookup: CDR1 SEHNR, CDR2 FQNEAQ (reference sequence). CDR3 length: 14 amino acids. CDR3 in DNA: TGTGCCAGCAGCTTAGTCCGCCAGTACAATGAGCAGTTCTTC. Translation: CASSLVRQYNEQFF.

Note on this clonotype: A much larger clone sits a single nucleotide away, making a read error possible. Since the CDR3 does not end with the conserved phenylalanine or tryptophan, this likely comes from a read error. This rearrangement joins TRBV7-9 to TRBJ2-2, with D possibly being TRBD2 (5 bases). V lost 6 bases and J lost 7, with 15 bases in between. This CDR3 has 14 residues. The germline gives CDR1 SEHNR, CDR2 FQNEAQ (reference sequence). CDR3 DNA: TGTGCCAGCAGTGTAAGCGGCGTAGGCGGGGAGCTGTTTTCT. Translating gives CASSVSGVGGELFS.

This clonotype was counted many times. The chain employs TRBV7-9 and TRBJ1-1; weak D call: TRBD1 (5 bases). Trimming left V 4 bases short and J 1 base short, with 13 bases between. Germline CDR1 SEHNR, CDR2 FQNEAQ (reference sequence). CDR3 length: 15 amino acids. CDR3: CASSSWTPENTEAFF. The DNA of the CDR3 is TGTGCCAGCAGCTCCTGGACACCGGAGAACACTGAAGCTTTCTTT.

The genes are TRBV29-1 and TRBJ1-5; tentatively, D is TRBD1 (5 bases). The germline gives CDR1 SQVTM, CDR2 ANQGSEA. This CDR3 is built from 13 residues. Trimming took 5 bases from V and 4 from J, leaving 12 bases between them. The CDR3 sequence is CSVSDSVNQPQHF. The CDR3 DNA follows: TGCAGCGTTTCTGACAGCGTTAATCAGCCCCAGCATTTT.

The chain combines TRBV6-2 or TRBV6-3 with TRBJ2-2, with D possibly TRBD1 on 6 matching bases. V was clipped by 5 bases and J by 4 bases, with 17 bases between them. Germline V gene data show CDR1 as MNHEY and CDR2 as SVGEGT. This CDR3 is built from 16 residues. The CDR3 DNA reads TGTGCCAGCAGTGAGTTTGGGGGCGATCCCACCGGGGAGCTGTTTTTT. This gives the protein CASSEFGGDPTGELFF.

This chain joins TRBV11-1 and TRBJ2-3; 9 bases align to TRBD2. Germline trimming cut 5 bases from V and 4 bases from J; bases unmatched to any gene: 10. This CDR3 has 16 residues. Germline lookup yields CDR1 SGHAT and CDR2 FQDESV (reference sequence). In DNA, the CDR3 is TGTGCCAGCAGCCGCGCGGGGGTAGCGGGGGCAGATACGCAGTATTTT. It encodes CASSRAGVAGADTQYF.

In this sample, this clonotype turned up many times. The chain combines TRBV28 with TRBJ1-2, with 9 bases that match TRBD1. After removal of 10 bases from V and 7 bases from J, the junction contained 16 bases not matched to a gene. CDR1 is MDHEN and CDR2 is SYDVKM in the germline V gene. The CDR3 is 15 amino acids. CDR3 in amino acids: CATSGTGHHQFGYTF. Written as DNA, the CDR3 is TGTGCCACCAGCGGGACAGGGCACCACCAGTTTGGCTACACCTTC.

The chain has TRBV6-2 or TRBV6-3 and TRBJ1-6; 7 positions agree with TRBD1. Losses at the gene ends were 6 bases for V and 8 bases for J; bases not matched to a gene: 7. CDR1 MNHEY and CDR2 SVGEGT come from the germline V gene. The CDR3 runs to 14 residues. CDR3 nucleotides: TGTGCCAGCAGCCTAAACAGGGGTGATTCACCCCTCCACTTT. Protein product: CASSLNRGDSPLHF.

The V call is TRBV9, the J call TRBJ1-2; TRBD1 matches at 11 bases. V dropped 3 bases and J dropped 4; count of bases not matched to a gene: 5. The CDR3 is made up of 15 amino acids. The germline V gene has CDR1 SGDLS and CDR2 YYNGEE. The chain's CDR3 is CASSGGTGGFYGYTF. The CDR3 DNA sequence: TGTGCCAGCAGCGGAGGGACAGGGGGATTCTATGGCTACACCTTC.

The chain is built from TRBV7-6 and TRBJ1-1, with D perhaps matching TRBD1 (5 bases). This CDR3 is 16 amino acids long. Germline V lookup: CDR1 SGHVS, CDR2 FNYEAQ. Trimming took off 2 bases at V and 4 bases at J, with 17 bases between the two ends. The CDR3 loop reads CASSLLLGRVGTEAFF. CDR3 coding DNA: TGTGCCAGCAGCTTACTTCTCGGCAGGGTGGGCACTGAAGCTTTCTTT.

CDR3 sequence (DNA): TGTGCCAGCAGTACTCGACAGGGTAACACTGAAGCTTTCTTT. It is translated as CASSTRQGNTEAFF. The V gene is TRBV28, the J gene TRBJ1-1; 7 positions agree with TRBD1. Germline CDR1 MDHEN, CDR2 SYDVKM. The V segment lost 5 bases and the J segment 2 bases; nucleotides outside the gene matches: 5. This CDR3 is built from 14 residues.

This clonotype was detected only a few times. The gene calls are TRBV4-3 and TRBJ1-1; no definite D call. The CDR3 consists of 15 residues. V was clipped by 5 bases and J by 1 base, with 14 bases between them. The germline V gene has CDR1 LGHNA and CDR2 YSLEER. The CDR3 region has the DNA TGCGCCAGCAGCGATAGCCCCCAAGCGAACACTGAAGCTTTCTTT. It is translated as CASSDSPQANTEAFF.

This clonotype was seen only a few times. This rearrangement joins TRBV6-5 to TRBJ2-4; D is perhaps TRBD1 or TRBD2 (6 bases each). Germline CDR1 MNHEY, CDR2 SVGAGI. This CDR3 region has 17 residues. The V end was cut by 4 bases, the J end by 0 bases, with 16 bases between. The CDR3 here is CASSSMPRGLAKNIQYF. In DNA form, the CDR3 reads TGTGCCAGCAGTTCTATGCCCCGGGGGCTAGCCAAAAACATTCAGTACTTC.

This clonotype was found many times. CDR3 loop: CASSTGLREQYF. The CDR3, as DNA: TGTGCCAGCAGTACGGGACTGAGAGAGCAGTACTTC. The chain recombines TRBV12-3 or TRBV12-4 with TRBJ2-7, with a weak D call TRBD2 (6 bases). V was pared by 5 bases and J by 7 bases, with 12 bases between. CDR3 length: 12 residues.

This clonotype showed up many times. The chain recombines TRBV18 with TRBJ1-2, with D possibly being TRBD1 (6 bases). The V gene lost 0 bases and the J gene lost 4 bases, with 15 bases spanning the gap. The V gene's germline CDR1 is KGHSH and CDR2 LQKENI. This CDR3 is built from 16 residues. The CDR3 is CASSPPGPGESYGYTF. CDR3 DNA sequence: TGTGCCAGCTCACCACCCGGGCCAGGGGAATCCTATGGCTACACCTTC. Complete variable domain (other parts from reference TRBV18 and TRBJ1-2): NAGVMQNPRHLVRRRGQEARLRCSPMKGHSHVYWYRQLPEEGLKFMVYLQKENIIDESGMPKERFSAEFPKEGPSILRIQQVVRGDSAAYFCASSPPGPGESYGYTFGSGTRLTVV.

CDR3 coding DNA: TGCGCCAGCAGCTTTGACAGGGTCCCCTCCTACGAGCAGTACTTC. This translates into CASSFDRVPSYEQYF. The chain couples TRBV5-1 to TRBJ2-7; 7 nucleotides match TRBD1. There are 15 residues in the CDR3. Germline values: CDR1 SGHRS, CDR2 YFSETQ. V was pared by 2 bases and J by 0 bases, with 5 bases of the junction left unmatched.

A note on this clonotype: Just one base apart from a much larger clone, this may be a read error. This chain joins TRBV10-2 and TRBJ1-2, with D perhaps matching TRBD1 (5 bases). In germline, CDR1 is WSHSY, CDR2 SAAADI. CDR3 size: 13 residues. The CDR3 sequence is CANSEPGGYGYTF. The CDR3, as DNA: TGCGCCAACAGTGAGCCGGGGGGCTATGGCTACACCTTC.

This clonotype was counted at least ten times. The chain carries TRBV6-1 and TRBJ1-5; D uncertain. With 8 bases removed from V and 7 bases from J, the gap between germline ends came to 15 bases. The CDR3 is 13 residues long. Germline lookup yields CDR1 MNHNS and CDR2 SASEGT. The DNA for the CDR3 is TGTGCCAGCGGTTCGGGCGTACGGCAGCCCCAGCATTTT. Translated, it gives CASGSGVRQPQHF.

The CDR3 bases are TGCAGTGCTGCGACAGGTAGCCTAGCCAAAAACATTCAGTACTTC. It yields the protein CSAATGSLAKNIQYF. The chain has TRBV20-1 and TRBJ2-4; D possibly corresponds to TRBD1 (6 bases). The CDR3 spans 15 residues. The germline V gene has CDR1 DFQATT and CDR2 SNEGSKA (reference sequence). The ends were cut back, 5 bases at V and 0 bases at J, with 14 bases in the middle.

This clonotype occurred many times. This rearrangement joins TRBV9 to TRBJ2-2, with D possibly matching TRBD1 (6 bases). Germline assignment: CDR1 SGDLS and CDR2 YYNGEE. This CDR3 has 15 amino acids. Trimming removed 4 bases at V and 6 bases at J, with 16 bases between. The CDR3 DNA reads as TGTGCCAGCAGCCCCCGAACCGCAGGGGCCGGGGAGCTGTTTTTT. Translated, it gives CASSPRTAGAGELFF.

This sequence joins TRBV12-3 or TRBV12-4 and TRBJ2-7; 9 positions match TRBD1. Near its end, the DNA agrees better with TRBJ2-1, so the J call may be wrong. The CDR3 runs 16 residues. The CDR3 DNA reads TGTGCCAGCAGTTTGAAGGCACAGGGGGCCGGCCGAGAGCAGTTCTTC. It codes for CASSLKAQGAGREQFF.

The chain is built from TRBV2 and TRBJ2-5, with D unresolved. CDR3 length: 11 residues. V dropped 6 bases and J dropped 3 bases, with 5 bases sitting between them. Germline CDR1 reads SNHLY; CDR2 reads FYNNEI. DNA of the CDR3: TGTGCCAGCAGGTCGGAAGAGACCCAGTACTTC. It is translated as CASRSEETQYF.

The rearrangement links TRBV29-1 to TRBJ1-5; TRBD1 is a possible D gene (6 bases). The CDR3 totals 14 residues. Trimming cost V 5 bases and J 2 bases, with 13 bases left between them. Germline V gives CDR1 SQVTM, CDR2 ANQGSEA. The CDR3 DNA reads as TGCAGCGTTCGCCTCAGGGGAGGCAATCAGCCCCAGCATTTT. Its translation: CSVRLRGGNQPQHF.

This clonotype was observed a few times. The chain recombines TRBV5-8 with TRBJ1-1; 8 bases fit TRBD1. CDR3 size: 14 residues. V was pared by 7 bases and J by 5 bases, with 10 bases of the junction left unmatched. The germline V gene encodes CDR1 SGHTS and CDR2 YDEGEE. The CDR3 protein is CASGWTGSWTEAFF. Here the CDR3 DNA reads TGTGCCAGCGGATGGACAGGGTCGTGGACTGAAGCTTTCTTT.